This TCR beta chain was identified during a study of T cell responses to AZD1222 COVID-19 vaccine. Study-level findings and limits: After the peak T cell response, and only then, were repertoires sampled.

As to this clone: As yet, its antigen is unknown. A read error may produce the germline difference seen at one junction end.

Libraries were prepared by immunoSEQ multiplex PCR; TCRdb keeps only in-frame clonotypes and omits some of them. The sample consists of more than 95,000 clones, around nine tenths of them appearing once. The CDR3 runs 13 residues. In germline, CDR1 is LGHDT, CDR2 YNNKEL (reference sequence). The sample here was peripheral blood, taken on day 0 of AZD1222 vaccination. The chain has TRBV3-1 (or the pseudogene TRBV3-2) and TRBJ1-1; possible D gene TRBD1, 5 bases. The sequence derives from an adult in good health. The DNA of the CDR3 is TGTGCCAGCAGCCCACGGACAATTGCACCAAACGTCTTT. Residues: CASSPRTIAPNVF.